This passage covers 4 T cell receptor beta chains from one sample sequenced in a study of monozygotic twins with inflammatory bowel disease. From its re-call of the 5' RACE reads, TCRdb lists each CDR3 protein once, without DNA. This sample's table reports 200,000 to 250,000 distinct CDR3 sequences. The sample taken for sequencing was blood. These receptors came from a human donor with ulcerative colitis or Crohn's disease, or a healthy co-twin of an affected twin (not recorded which).

This sequence joins TRBV12-3 or TRBV12-4 and TRBJ2-7; absent DNA, TCRdb's TRBD2 call cannot be checked. CDR3 length: 13 residues. The CDR3 reads CASSRTSGYEQYF.

V usage is TRBV20-1 and J usage is TRBJ1-1; TCRdb lists TRBD1, though no DNA is available to test this call. The germline V gene has CDR1 DFQATT and CDR2 SNEGSKA (reference sequence). The CDR3 length is 15 residues. Here the CDR3 reads CSASHSGGPNTEAFF.

The chain recombines TRBV12-3 or TRBV12-4 with TRBJ1-2; TCRdb names TRBD1, which stays unverified in the absence of DNA. This CDR3 is 14 amino acids long. The CDR3 sequence is CASSTGDLDYGYTF.

V usage is TRBV5-1 and J usage is TRBJ2-3. The germline CDR1 and CDR2 sequences are SGHRS and YFSETQ. CDR3 length: 12 residues. CDR3: CASSSPPDTQYF.